This T cell receptor beta chain was observed in a study of human T cells and chemical hapten exposure. In its sample, this clonotype was seen many times. TCRdb recomputed calls from the RACE reads with MiXCR, one row per CDR3 protein. The sample has tens of thousands of distinct CDR3 sequences; around 9.5% are singletons. Time point denoted: pre-sensitization, week 0. Treatment indicated: therapeutic diphenylcyclopropenone sensitization with weekly scalp DPC. Donors, patients with alopecia ranging from 18 to 70 years old and judged suitable for DPC, provided samples. Trimming cost V 4 bases and J 3 bases; bases outside gene matches: 11. Germline values: CDR1 LGHNA, CDR2 YNFKEQ. The CDR3 totals 16 residues.

The TCR sequence derives from a woman in her 40s with alopecia areata. Some clones in this sample may be carry-over from other donors' samples. J is TRBJ2-7 and V is TRBV4-2; 8 nucleotides agree with TRBD1. This specimen was whole blood, taken in connection with sensitization to the hapten diphenylcyclopropenone (DPC). CDR3 DNA sequence: TGTGCCAGCAGCCGGGGCCCGGGACAGGATTACTACGAGCAGTACTTC. Translation gives CASSRGPGQDYYEQYF.